This TCR beta chain was captured by sequencing in a study of cytomegalovirus exposure and HLA in healthy donors (dated by TCRdb to 2015 to 2018). For the wider study: In an earlier analysis of about 560 of the donors, 250 to 350 Gb of sequence data and 90 million to 130 million unique TCR beta sequences from roughly 180 million T cells were reported. To study patterns of TCR occurrence, a later analysis re-analyzed previously published TCR beta repertoires from around 660 donors and added high-resolution HLA genotyping. Rather than drawing on any new phenotypic data, the later analysis identified candidate immune exposures from TCR beta sequences and the way those sequences occurred across donors. Among over 350 genotyped donors of the cohort, an average of approximately 240,000 unique TCR beta nucleotide sequences were sequenced per donor, around a sixth of them non-productive. An early release that covered roughly 600 HLA-typed donors contained about 300 gigabases of sequencing data and 75 million to 100 million unique TCR sequences. Using immunosequencing, the study profiled T cell repertoires from around 670 subjects and related those repertoires to cytomegalovirus serostatus. A later genetic analysis used genome-wide SNP genotypes for about 55% of the 666 donors, treating that subset as a discovery cohort. Along with the 666-subject first cohort, a separate validation cohort of over a hundred different subjects was used. To predict cytomegalovirus infection status, the study brought together high-throughput TCR immunosequencing, statistical association of individual TCRs with disease status, and machine learning. Of the roughly 410 genotyped donors, 65% to 90% were placed in the genetic ancestry cluster associated with self-reported Caucasian donors. To decide whether each TCR beta V gene segment behaved as functional or pseudogenic, an earlier analysis of some 600 of the donors relied on high-throughput TCR beta sequencing. Alongside the repertoire data, information on donor age, sex, ethnicity and CMV serostatus was compiled. All discovery cohort repertoires had been generated on a single sequencing platform. HLA typing included class I and class II loci at four-digit resolution. The aim of the study was to test whether cataloging public T cell receptors could identify signatures of past pathogen exposure. The number of donors typed differed by locus, with roughly 629-640 for A, B, C, DRB1 and DQB1, roughly 520 for DQA1, about 610 for DPA1, and 450 to 480 for DPB1. Because of strong linkage in the cohort, roughly five DR-DQ haplotypes were treated as single units for association and clustering.

What the study reported, not specific to this receptor: Linkage disequilibrium might explain the correlated functional status among segregating V segments, but an unknown experimental factor could not be ruled out. In the study, approximately 160 TCR beta chains were listed as associated with cytomegalovirus. V-gene and J-gene trimming of TCR beta chains was associated with a missense DCLRE1C variant in a later genetic analysis, and the association was replicated in an independent cohort. In a later analysis, several top co-occurrence clusters were reported to appear linked to parvovirus B19, influenza, CMV and Epstein-Barr virus. Some IMGT-functional V segments, including TRBV6-2 and TRBV6-3, could not be distinguished by the 87-base-pair reads and were therefore excluded. Specific HLA alleles were associated with around 18,000 TCR beta sequences at a false discovery rate of 0.05 in a later analysis. Compared with equally common non-associated chains, HLA-associated TCR beta chains in a later analysis were more clonally expanded and had lower generation probabilities. A cluster of highly shared sequence variants was judged likely to represent a technical artifact of the sequencing pipeline. A later genetic analysis reported fewer N-insertions in productive TCRs among donors in an Asian-associated ancestry cluster than the roughly 620-donor mean. Because HLA typing was missing for some donors at each locus, association tests included only the typed subset. A few of the identified cytomegalovirus-associated TCR beta chains were confirmed in vitro to be specific for cytomegalovirus antigens. Because counts were too low, about 15 rarely observed V segments, including chromosome 9 orphons, were left out of the earlier analysis of a few hundred of the donors. When HLA alleles, especially DR and DQ, strongly co-occurred, attributing TCR associations to individual alleles was difficult. In a later analysis, TCR association rates were found to vary across HLA loci, with the most associated TCRs seen for DRB1 alleles and the fewest for HLA-C alleles. In an earlier analysis of more than 450 of the donors, most TCR beta V segments were observed in productive rearrangements about 87% or about 30% of the time, broadly matching IMGT annotations. Across donors, most TCR sequences were observed very rarely, whereas some public TCRs were present in many individuals. The presence/absence analyses assumed that sequencing depth was roughly uniform across donors, and that assumption may not be true. A further reported finding was that TCR beta sequences accurately predicted the HLA-A and HLA-B alleles for most subjects in the first cohort. This cohort had only TCR beta chains sequenced, and the lack of alpha or paired-chain data limited which features could be detected. Cytomegalovirus status was reported to be diagnosed by the classifier with high specificity and sensitivity in both the original and validation cohorts. The authors suggested that the approach could potentially be extended to other disease states and immunological phenotypes. CMV serostatus was the only immune exposure information available for the cohort. In a later analysis, most CMV-associated TCR beta chains were found to appear HLA-restricted, with HLA associations seemingly driven largely by CMV exposure.

The junction shows trimming of 3 bases on V and 4 bases on J, and the gene matches do not reach 2 bases of it. Including the terminal cysteine and phenylalanine, the CDR3 comprises 13 residues. Only the CDR3 DNA stays, 39 bases, in frame from base 1. CDR1 is given as MNHEY and CDR2 as SMNVEV, both from the germline V gene (reference sequence). In the case of this clone: Its recognized antigen is unknown. No qualities accompany the bases; no much larger clone lies one base away.

The cohort comprised some 700 healthy bone marrow donors. Cohort members were all nominally healthy when sampled, although unrecorded immune exposures were likely present. The donor was CMV seronegative and belonged to the group of approximately 320 seronegative cohort members. A peripheral blood sample was provided by each donor, and peripheral blood mononuclear cells were used for TCR beta sequencing. Genomic DNA extraction from the blood cell samples was performed with the Qiagen DNeasy Blood Extraction Kit. Receptors were amplified or captured by the immunoSEQ multiplex PCR assay. The multiplex PCR relied on a mix of 60 forward primers for TCR Vbeta segments and 13 reverse primers for TCR Jbeta segments. The CDR3 region of rearranged TCR beta genes was amplified from genomic DNA with a multiplex PCR assay. On the Illumina HiSeq System, the amplified TCR beta libraries were sequenced as 87-base-pair reads. As for the authors' bioinformatics: A later analysis tallied tens of millions of unique TCR beta chains across the approximately 670 repertoires, and around 9.9 million of those chains were shared by two or more donors. To remove PCR and sequencing errors, raw reads were error-corrected and collapsed into unique sequences using a nearest-neighbor algorithm that merged closely related sequences. Alignment of CDR3 sequences to IMGT reference sequences was used to assign V, D and J gene segments. For a sequence to be retained, at least a six-nucleotide match to both a V gene segment and a J gene segment was required. A rearrangement was called productive if the CDR3 had no stop codons and remained in frame with V and J, and every other rearrangement was called non-productive. CDR3 was defined by IMGT convention, running from the second conserved V-encoded cysteine to the conserved J-encoded phenylalanine. Sequences without an unambiguous match to a single V gene segment were excluded from the earlier analysis of a few hundred of the donors. An earlier analysis of 587 of the donors called V segments functional above 56.7% productive rearrangements and segregating when the between-donor standard deviation exceeded 5%. A statistical classification framework was built to diagnose cytomegalovirus status from the catalog of TCR beta chain sequences. In a later analysis, TCR nucleotide sequences were compared against IMGT/GENE-DB human TR gene sequences so that V and J genes could be assigned. The TCRdist pipeline was used in a later analysis to assign CDR3 sequences and most-parsimonious VDJ recombination scenarios. In a later analysis, each TCR beta chain was defined by its CDR3 amino acid sequence together with its V-gene family, and reads lacking a unique V-gene family were excluded. A later analysis removed nearly 600 highly shared, low-generation-probability nucleotide sequences to deal with suspected cross-contamination and a sequencing artifact. In a later analysis, a clonal expansion index was calculated for each public chain from normalized within-repertoire ranks of inferred template counts. Generation probabilities in a later analysis came from a VDJ recombination model fitted to out-of-frame rearrangements, and those results were checked against IGoR. Hypergeometric tests were used in a later analysis to score TCR-TCR, TCR-HLA and TCR-CMV co-occurrence, with a repertoire-size bias correction applied to the TCR pairs. False discovery rates were estimated in a later analysis by permuting HLA or CMV assignments 20 times. In a later analysis, co-occurring TCRs were grouped using DBSCAN, with TCRdist sequence similarity added in when clustering inside HLA-allele-positive subsets. Repertoires with fewer than 30,000 or more than 120,000 public chains, plus five repertoires with anomalous nucleotide sharing, were excluded from co-occurrence clustering. Here the immuneACCESS table is served through TCRdb, limited to in-frame sequences with V and J called. Missing clones are a known gap in these copies; in checked studies unresolved V genes cover under half, and the rest lacks a known reason. V and J calls and clone size are given by that table; D and trimming were obtained from the DNA. The sample contains about 87,000 clones, roughly 73% of them found a single time. The ten largest clones represent about 4% of the sample.

Sequences were obtained from PBMCs. The V and J genes are TRBV27 and TRBJ1-2; 7 of the junction bases match TRBD1. The clonotype originates from a middle-aged woman in good health and CMV-seronegative. CDR3 loop: CASSFSGGYGYTF. The nucleotide sequence is given as TGTGCCAGCAGTTTTTCAGGGGGCTATGGCTACACCTTC.